This entry lists 8 T cell receptor beta chains sequenced from one sample in a study of T-cell memory formation after mild COVID-19. MiXCR, run by TCRdb on the 5' RACE reads, gives a single entry per CDR3 protein. The table lists approximately 560,000 distinct CDR3 sequences, around 15% of them singletons. The sample consisted of PBMCs or a T cell subset sorted from them (not recorded which). These receptors all come from an adult woman who had mild COVID-19 (a few samples of this study predate the infection). Cell type and time point are not known.

The rearrangement uses TRBV12-3 or TRBV12-4 and TRBJ1-2; the D gene is possibly TRBD1 (6 bases). V lost 6 bases and J 6 bases, leaving 14 bases between the germline ends. CDR3 size: 13 residues. CDR3 sequence: CASSYDRFHGYTF. For the CDR3, the DNA is TGTGCCAGCAGCTACGACAGGTTCCATGGCTACACCTTC.

The chain recombines TRBV9 with TRBJ2-2; TRBD2 aligns across 13 bases. V trimming: 2 bases; J trimming: 4 bases; junction bases outside the gene matches: 5. CDR1 is SGDLS, CDR2 YYNGEE, per germline. CDR3 length: 17 residues. The DNA of the CDR3 is TGTGCCAGCAGCGTCGTGGGGACTAGCGGGACCACCGGGGAGCTGTTTTTT. Translated, it gives CASSVVGTSGTTGELFF.

This chain joins TRBV18 and TRBJ1-1; D is unclear. Between the trimmed V and J ends, which lost 6 bases and 5 bases, there was a span of 16 bases. This CDR3 has 14 residues. The germline V gene has CDR1 KGHSH and CDR2 LQKENI. The CDR3 is CASSRQAGMTEAFF. The CDR3 DNA reads TGTGCCAGCTCTCGGCAGGCGGGTATGACTGAAGCTTTCTTT. Combining the CDR3 with reference TRBV18 and TRBJ1-1 gives the whole variable domain NAGVMQNPRHLVRRRGQEARLRCSPMKGHSHVYWYRQLPEEGLKFMVYLQKENIIDESGMPKERFSAEFPKEGPSILRIQQVVRGDSAAYFCASSRQAGMTEAFFGQGTRLTVV.

Many counts were recorded for this clonotype. This chain uses TRBV2 with TRBJ2-3; D perhaps matches TRBD2 (6 bases). Trimming removed 8 bases at V and 2 bases at J, with 20 bases between. From germline, CDR1 is SNHLY and CDR2 FYNNEI. The CDR3 has 16 amino acids. The CDR3 region is CASSPRRVLSTDTQYF. The CDR3, as DNA: TGTGCCAGCTCACCCAGGAGGGTCTTATCCACAGATACGCAGTATTTT.

This clonotype was seen a few times. V and J are TRBV5-1 and TRBJ1-1, with TRBD1 identical over 7 bases. Germline V gene data show CDR1 as SGHRS and CDR2 as YFSETQ. The CDR3 is made up of 14 amino acids. V shed 3 bases and J 10 bases; nucleotides not matched to a gene: 12. The CDR3 DNA reads as TGCGCCAGCAGCTCTGCTAGGACAGGCCCTGGAGCTTTCTTT. This sequence encodes CASSSARTGPGAFF.

V gene TRBV6-4 combines with J gene TRBJ1-1; D is uncertain. V lost 0 bases and J lost 1, with 3 bases in between. Germline values: CDR1 MRHNA, CDR2 SNTAGT. The length of the CDR3 is 13 residues. CDR3 amino acids: CASSDSQNTEAFF. CDR3 DNA sequence: TGTGCCAGCAGTGACTCGCAGAACACTGAAGCTTTCTTT.

There are a few counts of this clonotype. The rearrangement links TRBV6-6 to TRBJ2-1, with TRBD1 identical over 8 bases. The CDR3 runs to 15 residues. J gave up 5 bases and V 3 bases, and 6 bases lay outside the gene matches. CDR1 is MNHNY, CDR2 SVGAGI, per germline (reference sequence). The CDR3 region is CASSYVRGLDNEQFF. In DNA form, the CDR3 reads TGTGCCAGCAGTTATGTCAGGGGGCTCGACAATGAGCAGTTCTTC.

A few counts support this clonotype. This sequence joins TRBV4-2 and TRBJ2-5, with 7 bases matching TRBD1. This CDR3 has 15 amino acids. The V and J ends lost 1 base and 1 base, in that order; junction bases with no gene match: 3. CDR1 LGHNA and CDR2 YNFKEQ come from the germline V gene. The CDR3 here is CASSQATGFQETQYF. CDR3 nucleotides: TGTGCCAGCAGCCAAGCGACAGGGTTCCAAGAGACCCAGTACTTC.